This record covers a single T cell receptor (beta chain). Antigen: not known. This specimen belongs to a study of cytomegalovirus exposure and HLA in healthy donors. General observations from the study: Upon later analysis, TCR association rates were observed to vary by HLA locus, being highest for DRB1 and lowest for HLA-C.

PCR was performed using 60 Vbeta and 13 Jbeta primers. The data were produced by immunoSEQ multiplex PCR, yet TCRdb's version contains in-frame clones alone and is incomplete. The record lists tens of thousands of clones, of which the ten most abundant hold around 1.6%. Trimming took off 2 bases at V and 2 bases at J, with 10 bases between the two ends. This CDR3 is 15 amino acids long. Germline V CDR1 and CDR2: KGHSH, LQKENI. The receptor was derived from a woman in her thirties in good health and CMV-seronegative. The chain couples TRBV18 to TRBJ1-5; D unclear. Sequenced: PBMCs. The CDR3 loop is CASSPGAGGNQPQHF. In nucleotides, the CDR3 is TGTGCCAGCTCACCAGGTGCGGGCGGCAATCAGCCCCAGCATTTT.